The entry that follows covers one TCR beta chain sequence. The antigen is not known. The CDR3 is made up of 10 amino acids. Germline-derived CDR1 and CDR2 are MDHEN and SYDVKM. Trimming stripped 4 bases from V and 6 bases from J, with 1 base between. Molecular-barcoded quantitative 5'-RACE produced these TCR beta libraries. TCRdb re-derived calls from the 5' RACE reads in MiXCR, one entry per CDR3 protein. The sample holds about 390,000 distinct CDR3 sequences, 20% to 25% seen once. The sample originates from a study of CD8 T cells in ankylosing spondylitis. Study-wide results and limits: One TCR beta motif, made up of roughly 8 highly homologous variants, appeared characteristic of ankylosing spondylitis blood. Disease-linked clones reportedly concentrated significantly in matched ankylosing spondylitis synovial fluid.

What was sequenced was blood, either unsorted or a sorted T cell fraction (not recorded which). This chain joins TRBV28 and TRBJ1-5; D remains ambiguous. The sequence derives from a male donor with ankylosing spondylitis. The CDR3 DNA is TGTGCCAGCAGTTCTCAGCCCCAGCATTTT. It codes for CASSSQPQHF.